Given below is one TCR beta chain in context. As processed by the authors: Reference gene primer amplification yielded estimated nucleated cell counts. Sequencing was performed with immunoSEQ multiplex PCR; in TCRdb, only in-frame clones are kept and a portion is missing. That table supplies the V and J calls and clone size; D and trimming were determined from the DNA. This sample has approximately 200,000 clones, with around 90% found just once. The source of the sample is a study of blood T cell repertoires in COVID-19. On the study more broadly: From the United States, Italy and Spain came samples of acute and convalescent COVID-19.

Cohort allocation depended upon clinical history that participants reported. CDR1 is MGHRA, CDR2 YSYEKL, per germline. V trimming: 3 bases; J trimming: 2 bases; junction bases outside the gene matches: 6. The CDR3 is 15 residues long. This receptor was taken from a man between 18 and 29 years old with acute COVID-19. The chain combines TRBV4-1 with TRBJ2-7, with 8 bases matching TRBD1. Sequences were obtained from PBMCs or T cells enriched from blood (not recorded which). The DNA for the CDR3 is TGCGCCAGCAGCCACCCCGGGACAGGAGCCTACGAGCAGTACTTC. Protein product: CASSHPGTGAYEQYF.